The 3 T cell receptor beta chains below all came from one sample that was sequenced in a study of T cell responses to AZD1222 COVID-19 vaccine. The assay was immunoSEQ multiplex PCR, and TCRdb's table has in-frame clones only and misses some. The top ten hold 20% to 30% of the sample, which has around 66,000 clones, 79% seen once. Sequences were derived from peripheral blood, sampled on day 0 of MenACWY control vaccination. These receptors were obtained from an adult in good health.

The J gene is TRBJ1-6, the V gene TRBV27; 10 bases are a match to TRBD1. J lost 9 bases, V lost 3 bases, and 2 bases had no gene match. From germline, CDR1 is MNHEY and CDR2 SMNVEV (reference sequence). The CDR3 spans 14 residues. As DNA, the CDR3 is TGTGCCAGCAGTTTGGGGACAGGGGCTTCACCCCTCCACTTT. Amino acids: CASSLGTGASPLHF.

The chain combines TRBV10-3 with TRBJ2-1; 15 bases are shared with TRBD2. The germline V gene encodes CDR1 ENHRY and CDR2 SYGVKD. V was pared by 8 bases and J by 10 bases, with 6 bases of the junction left unmatched. The CDR3 loop spans 14 amino acids. The CDR3 protein is CAIGTSGGSEEQFF. The CDR3 coding sequence is TGTGCCATCGGGACTAGCGGGGGGTCGGAAGAGCAGTTCTTC.

CDR3 DNA sequence: TGTGCCTGGAGCCCTCCAGGGAACGATGAAAAACTGTTTTTT. It specifies CAWSPPGNDEKLFF. The chain recombines TRBV30 with TRBJ1-4; D might be TRBD1 (5 bases). CDR3 size: 14 residues. Germline V CDR1 and CDR2: GTSNPN, SVGIG (reference sequence). The V gene lost 3 bases and the J gene lost 6 bases, with 14 bases spanning the gap.